One and the same sample provided the 21 T cell receptor beta chains below, sequenced in a study of T cell repertoires in cytomegalovirus infection. TCRdb analysed the reads with MiXCR anew, one entry per CDR3 protein. This sample carries 650,000 to 900,000 distinct CDR3 sequences, 32% of them seen once, and the ten largest clones take around 12%. Their specific antigens are unknown. The sample in question was cultured CD8+ T cells from PBMCs, obtained from culture after CMV antigen stimulation. These receptors came from a human donor in good health (CMV status not recorded). Some clones in this sample may be carry-over from other donors' samples.

This clonotype was detected a few times. V and J are TRBV7-2 and TRBJ2-1, with D maybe TRBD2 (5 bases). V was cut by 5 bases and J by 10 bases, with 21 bases left in between. From germline, CDR1 is SGHTA and CDR2 FQGNSA. The CDR3 has 15 amino acids. CDR3 bases: TGTGCCAGCAGCGCAAGGGAGACCCGGGCGTGGGAGCAGTTCTTC. The encoded protein is CASSARETRAWEQFF. The full variable domain, completed using reference TRBV7-2 and TRBJ2-1, is GAGVSQSPSNKVTEKGKDVELRCDPISGHTALYWYRQSLGQGLEFLIYFQGNSAPDKSGLPSDRFSAERTGGSVSTLTIQRTQQEDSAVYLCASSARETRAWEQFFGPGTRLTVL.

The sample holds a few counts of this clonotype. The rearrangement links TRBV12-5 to TRBJ2-3; TRBD1 is a possible D gene (6 bases). The length of the CDR3 is 17 residues. V lost 9 bases and J lost 3, with 25 bases in between. In germline, CDR1 is LGHNT, CDR2 FRNRAP. CDR3 region: CASFGTQVAGGTDTQYF. In nucleotides, the CDR3 is TGTGCTAGCTTTGGGACACAGGTGGCGGGTGGGACAGATACGCAGTATTTT.

The chain has TRBV7-9 and TRBJ2-1; D gene unclear. The CDR3 runs to 13 residues. Germline CDR1 SEHNR, CDR2 FQNEAQ (reference sequence). V was trimmed by 2 bases and J by 8 bases, leaving 10 bases between them. In DNA form, the CDR3 reads TGTGCCAGCAGCTTACGTGATTTACATGAGCAGTTCTTC. Amino acids: CASSLRDLHEQFF.

This clonotype has just a few counts. The chain recombines TRBV27 with TRBJ2-1, with 7 bases fitting TRBD1. This CDR3 has 12 amino acids. CDR1 is MNHEY, CDR2 SMNVEV, per germline (reference sequence). Trimming removed 6 bases from V and 9 bases from J; junction bases left unmatched: 5. CDR3 DNA sequence: TGTGCCAGCAGACAAGGGGGCCGTGAGCAGTTCTTC. Protein sequence: CASRQGGREQFF.

The chain employs TRBV19 and TRBJ2-3, with 7 bases identical to TRBD2. Germline V gives CDR1 LNHDA, CDR2 SQIVND (reference sequence). V gave up 5 bases and J gave up 2 bases; unmatched junction bases: 4. This CDR3 has 14 amino acids. This chain's CDR3 is CASSSRGVTDTQYF. The CDR3 DNA follows: TGTGCCAGTAGTTCCCGGGGGGTCACAGATACGCAGTATTTT.

The genes are TRBV4-3 and TRBJ1-1; no definite D call. CDR3 size: 15 residues. Trimming took 0 bases from V and 3 from J, leaving 11 bases between them. Germline lookup yields CDR1 LGHNA and CDR2 YSLEER. CDR3 bases: TGCGCCAGCAGCCAAGAAAGAGGGTTTTACACTGAAGCTTTCTTT. This sequence encodes CASSQERGFYTEAFF.

This clonotype showed up just once. The chain employs TRBV2 and TRBJ2-5; 8 bases fit TRBD2. This CDR3 comprises 12 residues. With V trimmed by 9 bases and J by 2 bases, 2 bases remained unmatched. In germline, CDR1 is SNHLY, CDR2 FYNNEI. The CDR3 region is CARSGGQETQYF. DNA for the CDR3: TGTGCCAGAAGCGGGGGACAAGAGACCCAGTACTTC.

Only a few counts were recorded for this clonotype. The chain is built from TRBV28 and TRBJ2-1; TRBD2 matches at 10 bases. Germline assignment: CDR1 MDHEN and CDR2 SYDVKM. The CDR3 spans 13 residues. V trimming: 5 bases; J trimming: 16 bases; junction bases outside the gene matches: 11. CDR3 in DNA: TGTGCCAGCAGTCATCCCCCCCTAGCGGGGGTCTTCTTC. The encoded protein is CASSHPPLAGVFF.

V is TRBV5-1 and J is TRBJ2-3; 10 nucleotides align to TRBD2. Germline assignment: CDR1 SGHRS and CDR2 YFSETQ. This CDR3 comprises 16 residues. V lost 4 bases to trimming and J lost 2 bases; unmatched junction nucleotides: 7. The CDR3 loop is CASSGSSGGITDTQYF. The CDR3 DNA is TGCGCCAGCAGCGGCTCTAGCGGGGGAATCACAGATACGCAGTATTTT.

The chain carries TRBV4-3 and TRBJ1-1; no definite D call. Germline V lookup: CDR1 LGHNA, CDR2 YSLEER. CDR3 length equals 16 residues. With 0 bases removed from V and 0 bases from J, the gap between germline ends came to 11 bases. The DNA for the CDR3 is TGCGCCAGCAGCCAAGATACTAGAATCATGAACACTGAAGCTTTCTTT. Translated: CASSQDTRIMNTEAFF.

The chain combines TRBV6-1 with TRBJ2-7; D is possibly TRBD1 or TRBD2 (5 bases each). The CDR3 is made up of 16 amino acids. From germline, CDR1 is MNHNS and CDR2 SASEGT. Trimming stripped 1 base from V and 2 bases from J, with 15 bases between. The CDR3 coding sequence is TGTGCCAGCAGTGAAGGGTCGGGGCTGATCCCCTACGAGCAGTACGTC. Translation: CASSEGSGLIPYEQYV.

In its sample, this clonotype was seen many times. CDR3 loop: CASSHFPLINSPLHF. The DNA of the CDR3 is TGTGCCAGCAGCCATTTCCCGCTAATTAATTCACCCCTCCACTTT. V gene TRBV7-2 combines with J gene TRBJ1-6; D is ambiguous. This CDR3 region has 15 residues. Trimming removed 5 bases from V and 6 bases from J, with 14 bases in between. In germline, CDR1 is SGHTA, CDR2 FQGNSA. Using reference TRBV7-2 and TRBJ1-6 for the parts outside the CDR3, the full variable domain is GAGVSQSPSNKVTEKGKDVELRCDPISGHTALYWYRQSLGQGLEFLIYFQGNSAPDKSGLPSDRFSAERTGGSVSTLTIQRTQQEDSAVYLCASSHFPLINSPLHFGNGTRLTVT.

This sequence joins TRBV7-6 and TRBJ2-7, with 10 bases identical to TRBD2. Germline CDR1 is SGHVS and CDR2 is FNYEAQ. This CDR3 is 15 amino acids long. V lost 5 bases and J lost 5; bases outside the gene matches: 9. CDR3 sequence reads: CASSLSGGLANEQYF. In nucleotides, the CDR3 is TGTGCCAGCAGCCTATCCGGGGGACTAGCGAACGAGCAGTACTTC.

This clonotype was seen only a few times. The V gene is TRBV7-8, the J gene TRBJ1-6; a possible D gene is TRBD1 (5 bases). The V gene lost 4 bases and the J gene lost 12 bases, with 10 bases spanning the gap. Per the germline V gene, CDR1 is SGHVS and CDR2 is FQNEAQ. The CDR3 covers 12 residues. CDR3: CASSSGRGPLHF. CDR3 coding DNA: TGTGCCAGCAGCTCGGGGCGTGGACCCCTCCACTTT.

This clonotype showed up just a few times. The chain is built from TRBV7-6 and TRBJ2-3; 7 nucleotides line up with TRBD1. Germline V gene data show CDR1 as SGHVS and CDR2 as FNYEAQ. Germline trimming cut 5 bases from V and 2 bases from J; bases unmatched to any gene: 4. The CDR3 loop spans 14 amino acids. The CDR3 loop is CASSHTGDTDTQYF. For the CDR3, the DNA is TGTGCCAGCAGCCATACAGGGGACACAGATACGCAGTATTTT.

The V and J genes are TRBV9 and TRBJ2-2, with TRBD2 matching over 9 bases. The V gene's germline CDR1 is SGDLS and CDR2 YYNGEE. V was pared by 2 bases and J by 4 bases, with 9 bases of the junction left unmatched. The CDR3 covers 17 residues. CDR3 in amino acids: CASSVPSGGRRTGELFF. DNA for the CDR3: TGTGCCAGCAGCGTTCCGAGCGGGGGGCGGCGCACCGGGGAGCTGTTTTTT.

In its sample, this clonotype was seen many times. V gene TRBV7-8 combines with J gene TRBJ1-2; D uncertain. Trimming took 1 base from V and 0 from J, leaving 15 bases between them. Per germline, CDR1 SGHVS and CDR2 FQNEAQ. The CDR3 totals 17 residues. CDR3 sequence reads: CASSLEIQFIANYGYTF. Here the CDR3 DNA reads TGTGCCAGCAGCTTAGAGATACAGTTCATAGCTAACTATGGCTACACCTTC. The full variable domain, rest sourced from reference TRBV7-8 and TRBJ1-2, is GAGVSQSPRYKVAKRGQDVALRCDPISGHVSLFWYQQALGQGPEFLTYFQNEAQLDKSGLPSDRFFAERPEGSVSTLKIQRTQQEDSAVYLCASSLEIQFIANYGYTFGSGTRLTVV.

This clonotype occurred a few times. The chain employs TRBV6-2 or TRBV6-3 and TRBJ1-5; the match to TRBD1 covers 7 bases. Germline CDR1 is MNHEY and CDR2 is SVGEGT. The CDR3 covers 14 residues. Trimming took 5 bases from V and 5 from J; bases not matched to a gene: 6. DNA of the CDR3: TGTGCCAGCAGTCCTGACAGGGTAGATCAGCCCCAGCATTTT. This sequence encodes CASSPDRVDQPQHF.

This sequence joins TRBV11-2 and TRBJ2-5; 15 bases agree with TRBD2. J lost 0 bases, V lost 4 bases, and 6 bases had no gene match. The CDR3 spans 18 residues. Germline V gene sequence: CDR1 SGHAT, CDR2 FQNNGV. The DNA for the CDR3 is TGTGCCAGCAGCTGGGGACTAGCGGGGGGCCTAAACCAAGAGACCCAGTACTTC. This translates into CASSWGLAGGLNQETQYF.

V and J are TRBV24-1 and TRBJ2-1; 15 bases map to TRBD2. The germline gives CDR1 KGHDR, CDR2 SFDVKD. V shed 4 bases and J 8 bases; nucleotides not matched to a gene: 5. The CDR3 length is 16 residues. The CDR3 protein is CATSDPGLAGGDEQFF. The CDR3, as DNA: TGTGCCACCAGTGACCCGGGACTAGCGGGGGGTGATGAGCAGTTCTTC.

This clonotype was picked up a small number of times. The chain joins TRBV9 to TRBJ1-5; no clear D. This CDR3 has 14 residues. Between the trimmed V and J ends, which lost 3 bases and 2 bases, there was a span of 9 bases. Germline CDR1 reads SGDLS; CDR2 reads YYNGEE. The CDR3 DNA reads as TGTGCCAGCAGCGCCGGTGGGGGCAATCAGCCCCAGCATTTT. Translated: CASSAGGGNQPQHF.